The entry that follows covers one TCR beta chain sequence. The antigen it recognizes is unknown. Base qualities are missing; no much larger clone stands one base away. This sample is drawn from a study of blood T cell repertoires in COVID-19 (dated by TCRdb to 2020 to 2021). Regarding the complete study: Samples from collaborators originated in the United States, Italy and Spain and spanned both the acute and convalescent phases of COVID-19. Sample metadata almost always included a de-identified subject ID, COVID-19 status, age in years and sex. Samples were obtained from the ongoing ImmuneRACE study (first 160 participants) and from 1,254 subjects provided by 6 global collaborators. The repertoires were released in a freely available public database intended as a resource for research on the immune response to SARS-CoV-2. The prospective study material was composed of cDNA or gDNA derived from T cells, B-cell-depleted T cells, or PBMCs. HLA class I and class II types, where available, came from metadata supplied by the sample provider rather than from assay-based typing. The dataset comprised deeply sampled blood TCRbeta repertoires from subjects exposed to, actively infected with, or recovered from COVID-19.

From its cysteine to its phenylalanine, the CDR3 spans 15 amino acids. Left in the record is the CDR3 DNA by itself, 45 bases read in frame from the first base. V is clipped by 0 bases and J by 3 bases, and the sequence between their germline boundaries is 11 bases long. From a lookup of the germline V gene (reference sequence), CDR1 and CDR2 are SEHNR and FQNEAQ. Here is what the overall study found, with its caveats: Clinical and demographic metadata were provided uncurated, with the amount varying by source and participant.

The collaborating institutions used their own protocols to collect whole blood in K2EDTA tubes. For TCRbeta analysis, collaborators shipped samples as frozen whole blood, isolated PBMCs, or DNA extracted from either of those sample types. TCRbeta CDR3 regions were amplified from genomic DNA by means of the immunoSEQ Assay, a bias-controlled multiplex PCR. In the authors' own workflow: The number of nucleated cells in each sample was estimated by amplification of reference gene primers within the assay. To quantify the absolute abundance of each unique TCRbeta CDR3 rearrangement, sequence reads were collapsed and filtered. For each sample, productive Simpson clonality was calculated as the square root of Simpson's diversity index over productive rearrangements. TCRdb took this table from immuneACCESS and kept in-frame rearrangements with V and J called. Such tables lack part of the clones; where checked against another copy, unresolved V genes explain under half of the gap, and the rest is unexplained. The V and J calls and clone size were taken over from that table, and D and trimming were inferred from the DNA. This sample has around 110,000 clones in its table, and 88% of those were observed once. About 6.8% of the sample goes to the ten largest clones.

Recombination connected TRBV7-9 to TRBJ1-2, with TRBD1 as a weak D call on 6 bases. The sequenced sample consisted of peripheral blood. The TCR comes from a man in his forties or fifties with active or convalescent COVID-19. The CDR3: CASSLAHRADYGYTF. In nucleotides, the sequence is TGTGCCAGCAGCTTAGCGCACAGGGCAGACTATGGCTACACCTTC.